The clone carrying this T cell receptor (beta chain) was observed a handful of times. Antigen unknown. The sample is drawn from a study of cytomegalovirus exposure and HLA in healthy donors. Study conclusions and caveats: The listing of 150 to 200 TCR beta chains classed them as cytomegalovirus-associated.

The PCR had 60 Vbeta and 13 Jbeta primers. Some clones are missing from TCRdb's copy, which holds only in-frame ones; the method was immunoSEQ multiplex PCR. The table lists around 140,000 clones, roughly 71% of them singletons. Germline lookup yields CDR1 LNHDA and CDR2 SQIVND (reference sequence). The CDR3 has 13 amino acids. V gave up 4 bases and J gave up 5 bases, with 12 bases separating them. The chain carries TRBV19 and TRBJ2-7; weak D call: TRBD2 (5 bases). The source material was PBMCs. The source is a man under 40 in good health and CMV-seronegative. CDR3 DNA: TGTGCCAGTAGTAACGGACGGGGAGACGAGCAGTACTTC. It specifies CASSNGRGDEQYF.